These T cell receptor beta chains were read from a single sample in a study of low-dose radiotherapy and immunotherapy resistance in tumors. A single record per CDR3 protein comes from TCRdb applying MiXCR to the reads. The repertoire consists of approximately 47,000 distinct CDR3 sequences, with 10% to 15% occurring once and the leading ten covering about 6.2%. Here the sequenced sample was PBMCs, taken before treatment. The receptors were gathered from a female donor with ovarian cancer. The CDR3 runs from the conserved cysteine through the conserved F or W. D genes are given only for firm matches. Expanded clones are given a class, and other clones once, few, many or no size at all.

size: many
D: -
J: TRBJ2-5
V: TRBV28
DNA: TGTGCCAGCAGCCCAACCACAGGAGCTCAGTACTTC
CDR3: CASSPTTGAQYF

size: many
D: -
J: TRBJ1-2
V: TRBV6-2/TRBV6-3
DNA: TGTGCCACCGGGGATCAAACCAAAAGCTGGGGTGGCTACACCTTC
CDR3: CATGDQTKSWGGYTF

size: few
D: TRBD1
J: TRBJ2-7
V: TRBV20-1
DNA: TGCAGTGCCAGGGACAGGACCTACGAGCAGTACTTC
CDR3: CSARDRTYEQYF

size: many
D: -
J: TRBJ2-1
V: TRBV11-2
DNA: TGTGCCAGCACCCAAGGGACAAATTCCTACAATGAGCAGTTCTTC
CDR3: CASTQGTNSYNEQFF

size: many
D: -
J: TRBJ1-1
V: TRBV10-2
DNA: TGCGCCAGGAGTAGACCGGACAGAATGAACACTGAAGCTTTCTTT
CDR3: CARSRPDRMNTEAFF

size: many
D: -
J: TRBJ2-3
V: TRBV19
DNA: TGTGCCAGTAGTATAGGGTGGGGAGAGCGGAGACCAACCGATACGCAGTATTTT
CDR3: CASSIGWGERRPTDTQYF

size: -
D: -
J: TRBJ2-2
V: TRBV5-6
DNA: TGTGCCAGCAGCTTATCGTACACCGGGGAGCTGTTTTTT
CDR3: CASSLSYTGELFF

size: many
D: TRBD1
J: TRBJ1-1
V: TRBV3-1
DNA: TGTGCCAGCAGCCATAGGGGGCGGATGAACACTGAAGCTTTCTTT
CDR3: CASSHRGRMNTEAFF

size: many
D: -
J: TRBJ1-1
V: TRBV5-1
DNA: TGCGCCAGCAGCTCTGTGACAGGAATGAACACTGAAGCTTTCTTT
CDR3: CASSSVTGMNTEAFF

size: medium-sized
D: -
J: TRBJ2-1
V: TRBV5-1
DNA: TGCGCCAGCAGCAAACTGACGGCGGGCAATGAGCAGTTCTTC
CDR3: CASSKLTAGNEQFF

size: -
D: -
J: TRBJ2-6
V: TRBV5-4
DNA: TGTGCCAGCAGCTTCATAGCAGATCACCATTCTGAGGCCAACGTCCTGACTTTC
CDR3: CASSFIADHHSEANVLTF

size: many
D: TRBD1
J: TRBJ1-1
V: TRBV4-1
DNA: TGCGCCAGCAGCCTAGACTGGGACAGGGGGGGGACTGAAGCTTTCTTT
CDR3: CASSLDWDRGGTEAFF

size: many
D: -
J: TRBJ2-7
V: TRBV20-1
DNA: TGCAGTGCTACTAGGGGGGGGTTGGACGAGCAGTACTTC
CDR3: CSATRGGLDEQYF

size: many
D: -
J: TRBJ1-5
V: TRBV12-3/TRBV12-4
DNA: TGTGCCAGCAGTTTATCGGGTTCGAGCAATCAGCCCCAGCATTTT
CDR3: CASSLSGSSNQPQHF

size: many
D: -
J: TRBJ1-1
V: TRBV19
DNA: TGTGCCAGTTCCCAACAACTGAACACTGAAGCTTTCTTT
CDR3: CASSQQLNTEAFF

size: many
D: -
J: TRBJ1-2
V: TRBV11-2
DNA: TGTGCCAGCAGCTCCCGGGGAGCCAGAGACTATGGCTACACCTTC
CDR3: CASSSRGARDYGYTF

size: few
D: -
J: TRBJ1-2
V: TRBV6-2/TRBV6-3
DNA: TGTGCCAGCAGTGCACAGACCAGGAGGGGCCTCTATGGCTACACCTTC
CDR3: CASSAQTRRGLYGYTF

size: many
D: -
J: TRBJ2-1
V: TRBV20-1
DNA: TGCAGTGCTACCCCCGGGTCGAATTCTCGGTTGTTGTACAATGAGCAGTTCTTC
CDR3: CSATPGSNSRLLYNEQFF

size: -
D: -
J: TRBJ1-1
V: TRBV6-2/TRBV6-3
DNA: TGTGCCAGCAGAACGACCAGGAGGTTATTAACTGAAGCTTTCTTT
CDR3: CASRTTRRLLTEAFF

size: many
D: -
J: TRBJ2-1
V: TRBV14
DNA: TGTGCCAGCAGCCGCGAGGACTACAATGAGCAGTTCTTC
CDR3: CASSREDYNEQFF

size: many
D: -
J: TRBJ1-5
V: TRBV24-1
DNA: TGTGCCACCAGTGACCCAGGGTCCAACCAGCCCCAGCATTTT
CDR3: CATSDPGSNQPQHF

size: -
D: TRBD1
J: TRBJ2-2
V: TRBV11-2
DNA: TGTGCCAGCAGCTCAGGGACAGACTTTAACACCGGGGAGCTGTTTTTT
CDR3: CASSSGTDFNTGELFF

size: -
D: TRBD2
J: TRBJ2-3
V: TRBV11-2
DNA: TGTGCCAGCAGCCCGTTAGCGGGAGGGTGGCCAGATACGCAGTATTTT
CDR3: CASSPLAGGWPDTQYF

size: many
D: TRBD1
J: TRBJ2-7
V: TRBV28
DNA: TGTGCCAGCAGCAGACAGGGTTTCGGTGGCGAGCAGTACTTC
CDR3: CASSRQGFGGEQYF

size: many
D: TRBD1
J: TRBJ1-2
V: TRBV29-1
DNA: TGCAGCGTTGAATCCCCGACAGGGAACCTCTTC
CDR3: CSVESPTGNLF

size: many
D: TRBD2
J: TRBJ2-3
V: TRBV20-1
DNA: TGCAGTGCTAGAGATGGGGGCGGGGGGGATTCAGATACGCAGTATTTT
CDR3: CSARDGGGGDSDTQYF

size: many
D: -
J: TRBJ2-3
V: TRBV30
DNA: TGTGCCTGGAGTCCCCTGAGGGCCGGAGATACGCAGTATTTT
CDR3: CAWSPLRAGDTQYF

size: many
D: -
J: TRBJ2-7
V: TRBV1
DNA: TGCACCAGCAGCCAAGGACAGATCTACGAGCAGTACTTC
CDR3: CTSSQGQIYEQYF

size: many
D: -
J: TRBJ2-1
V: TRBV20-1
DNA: TGCAGTGCTGGGGACCCGAGGGTCTACAATGAGCAGTTCTTC
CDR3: CSAGDPRVYNEQFF

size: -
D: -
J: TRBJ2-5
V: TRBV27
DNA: TGTGCCAGCAGTTTGGTTGGCTGGGGGGAGACCCAGTACTTC
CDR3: CASSLVGWGETQYF

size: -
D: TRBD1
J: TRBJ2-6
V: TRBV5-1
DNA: TGCGCCAGCAGCTTACCGACAGGGAGCTCTGGGGCCAACGTCCTGACTTTC
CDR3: CASSLPTGSSGANVLTF

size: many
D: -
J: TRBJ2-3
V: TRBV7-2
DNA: TGTGCCAGCAGCTTACGCTCGATGGGCACAGATACGCAGTATTTT
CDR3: CASSLRSMGTDTQYF

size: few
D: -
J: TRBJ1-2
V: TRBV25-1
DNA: TGTGCCAGCAGCGACACCTTGAACTATGGCTACACCTTC
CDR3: CASSDTLNYGYTF

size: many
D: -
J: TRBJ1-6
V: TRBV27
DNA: TGTGCCAGCAGGTCGGACCGAGGGGGGACGGATAATTCACCCCTCCACTTT
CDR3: CASRSDRGGTDNSPLHF

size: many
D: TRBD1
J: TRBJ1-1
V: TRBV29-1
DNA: TGCAGCGTTGAAGACCCAGGGGGGGACACTGAAGCTTTCTTT
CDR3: CSVEDPGGDTEAFF

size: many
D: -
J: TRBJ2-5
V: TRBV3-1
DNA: TGTGCCAGCAGCCAAGTACAAGAGACCCAGTACTTC
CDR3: CASSQVQETQYF

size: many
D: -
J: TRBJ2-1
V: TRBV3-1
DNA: TGTGCCAGCAGCCAAGATTTGGGGAGTTGGAATGAGCAGTTCTTC
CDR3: CASSQDLGSWNEQFF

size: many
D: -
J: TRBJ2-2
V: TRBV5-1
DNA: TGCGCCAGCAGCCCCCGGGGGGCCATAATGAACACCGGGGAGCTGTTTTTT
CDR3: CASSPRGAIMNTGELFF

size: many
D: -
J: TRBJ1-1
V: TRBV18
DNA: TGTGCCAGCTCCCCTAATTCTGAAAAGAACACTGAAGCTTTCTTT
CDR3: CASSPNSEKNTEAFF

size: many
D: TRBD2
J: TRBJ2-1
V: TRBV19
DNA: TGTGCCAGTAGTATGACGGGGGGGCCGAGTGAGCAGTTCTTC
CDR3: CASSMTGGPSEQFF

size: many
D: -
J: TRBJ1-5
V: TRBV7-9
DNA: TGTGCCAGCAGCCATTCGCCAGGACTCCGGCCCCAGCATTTT
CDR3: CASSHSPGLRPQHF

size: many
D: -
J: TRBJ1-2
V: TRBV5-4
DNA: TGTGCCAGCAGCTTGGTTACAGGACGCACTACCTATGGCTACACCTTC
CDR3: CASSLVTGRTTYGYTF

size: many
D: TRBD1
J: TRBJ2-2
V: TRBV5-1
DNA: TGCGCCAGCAGCCTAGGGGACAGAAACACCGGGGAGCTGTTTTTT
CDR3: CASSLGDRNTGELFF

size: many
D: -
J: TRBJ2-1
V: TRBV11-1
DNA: TGTGCCAGCAGGGGGACCGGGGCCCCCAATGAGCAGTTCTTC
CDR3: CASRGTGAPNEQFF

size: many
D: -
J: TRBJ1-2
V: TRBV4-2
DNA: TGTGCCAGCAGCCAAGTCGGCAACCCAAAGGATGGCTACACCTTC
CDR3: CASSQVGNPKDGYTF

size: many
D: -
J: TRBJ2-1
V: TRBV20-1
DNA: TGCAGTGCTAGAGATCTCTTGGAGAGCTCCTACAATGAGCAGTTCTTC
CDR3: CSARDLLESSYNEQFF